The present T cell receptor beta chain was sequenced within a study of shared clonotypes between healthy human individuals. Study details: The composition of the donors was a couple of women and three men aged 18 to 49. Notes on the study in general: Clonotype sharing among the donors was expected to vary with sequencing depth. In general, naive subsets displayed greater estimated richness than memory subsets did.

This clone was observed a single time. Its antigen remains unknown. Produced via immunoSEQ multiplex PCR; TCRdb's table is partial and in-frame only. The sample records fewer than 3 million clones, roughly 92% being singletons. Germline loops: CDR1 MNHEY, CDR2 SVGAGI. V was trimmed by 0 bases and J by 3 bases, leaving 9 bases between them. The CDR3 totals 14 residues. Specimen: naive CD4+ T cells from PBMCs. Subset: CD45RA+ positively selected. V and J are TRBV6-5 and TRBJ2-7; tentative D call: TRBD1 (5 bases). This sequence originates from a man younger than 35 in good health. Some clones in this sample may be carry-over from other donors' samples. The CDR3 DNA is TGTGCCAGCAGTTACTCGTCGCAGGGCTACGAGCAGTACTTC. Encoded protein: CASSYSSQGYEQYF.